The clone carrying this T cell receptor beta chain came up many times. V shed 3 bases, J shed 3 bases, and the junction held 21 bases outside the gene matches. This CDR3 is 20 amino acids long. The sample originates from a study of T cells in Graves' hyperthyroidism and ophthalmopathy. Amplified TCR beta CDR3 regions came from RNA transcripts. An initial round of RT-PCR targeting the TCR CDR3 relied on the HTBI primer set. TCRdb passed the multiplex PCR reads through MiXCR, listing each CDR3 protein once. This sample yields 460,000 or so distinct CDR3 sequences, of which around 14% are seen a single time; 15% to 20% belongs to the top ten.

The chain links TRBV12-3 or TRBV12-4 to TRBJ2-7; the match to TRBD1 covers 9 bases. This TCR was recovered from a woman between 18 and 29 years old with Graves' hyperthyroidism. Sequencing used blood. The CDR3 reads CASSFAAGTGPLKGYYEQYF. CDR3 nucleotide sequence: TGTGCCAGCAGTTTCGCTGCCGGGACAGGGCCCCTGAAGGGCTACTACGAGCAGTACTTC.